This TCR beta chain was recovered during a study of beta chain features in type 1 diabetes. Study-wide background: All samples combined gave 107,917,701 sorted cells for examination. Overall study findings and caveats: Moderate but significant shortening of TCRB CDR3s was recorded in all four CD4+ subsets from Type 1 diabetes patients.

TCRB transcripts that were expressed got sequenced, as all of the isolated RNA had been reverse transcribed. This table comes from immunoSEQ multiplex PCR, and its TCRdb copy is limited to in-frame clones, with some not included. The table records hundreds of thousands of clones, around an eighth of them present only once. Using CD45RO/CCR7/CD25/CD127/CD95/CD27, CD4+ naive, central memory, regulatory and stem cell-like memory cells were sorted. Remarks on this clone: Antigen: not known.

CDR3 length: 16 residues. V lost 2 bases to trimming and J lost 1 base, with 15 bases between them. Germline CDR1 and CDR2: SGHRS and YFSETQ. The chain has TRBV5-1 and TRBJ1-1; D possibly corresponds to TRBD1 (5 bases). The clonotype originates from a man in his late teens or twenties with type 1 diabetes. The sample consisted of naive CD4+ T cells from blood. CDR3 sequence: CASSFVRGQSNTEAFF. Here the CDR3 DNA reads TGCGCCAGCAGCTTTGTCCGAGGACAATCGAACACTGAAGCTTTCTTT.